This paragraph reports one T cell receptor (beta chain). The antigen this receptor binds is unknown. The record has no base qualities; no much larger clone is one base away. TCRbeta CDR3 regions were amplified from genomic DNA by means of the immunoSEQ Assay, a bias-controlled multiplex PCR. The authors' pipeline ran thus. The number of nucleated cells in each sample was estimated from the amplification of reference gene primers within the assay. To quantify the absolute abundance of each unique TCRbeta CDR3 rearrangement, sequence reads were collapsed and filtered. For each sample, productive Simpson clonality was calculated as the square root of Simpson's diversity index across productive rearrangements. TCRdb holds this immuneACCESS table with in-frame rearrangements only. Some clones are missing; in checked studies, unresolved V genes explain under half, and the rest has no known cause. D and trimming come from the DNA, and the V and J calls and clone size come from that table. Recorded for this sample are about 350,000 clones; 86% of them occurred a single time. Clones ranked in the top ten supply 7% to 7.5% of the sample.

The data are from a study of blood T cell repertoires in COVID-19 (dated by TCRdb to between 2020 and 2021). About the study as a whole: Samples covering the acute and convalescent phases of COVID-19 were provided by collaborators in the United States, Italy and Spain. The samples were drawn from the first 160 participants of the ongoing ImmuneRACE study and from 950 to 1,500 subjects provided by 6 global collaborators. Where HLA class I and class II types were available, the types were taken from metadata supplied by the sample provider, not from assay-based typing. The repertoires were released in a freely available public database intended as a resource for research on the immune response to SARS-CoV-2. The prospective study material was composed of cDNA or gDNA derived from T cells, B-cell-depleted T cells, or PBMCs. The sample metadata nearly always contained a de-identified subject ID, COVID-19 status, age in years and sex. Subjects who had been exposed to COVID-19, were actively infected with it, or had recovered from it provided the deeply sampled blood TCRbeta repertoires that made up the dataset.

The CDR3 spans 13 residues, from the cysteine through the phenylalanine. The only DNA kept is the CDR3, 39 bases in frame from the first base. Based on the germline V gene, the CDR1 and CDR2 sequences are MNHEY and SVGAGI. V was cut back by 4 bases and J by 7 bases, leaving a gap of 11 bases between them. Results and caveats for the whole study, not just this receptor: The amount of clinical and demographic metadata varied by source and participant and was provided uncurated.

At one collaborating source in Seattle, patients were enrolled during active infection and were followed longitudinally through the course of disease. The collaborating institutions used their own protocols to collect whole blood in K2EDTA tubes. For TCRbeta analysis, collaborator samples were shipped as frozen whole blood, as isolated PBMCs, or as DNA extracted from either sample type. The material sequenced was peripheral blood. This sequence originates from a woman aged 60-70 years with COVID-19, enrolled during active disease. The chain links TRBV6-5 with TRBJ1-5; a confident D gene designation cannot be given. The nucleotide sequence reads as follows: TGTGCCAGCAGTTTTAGTTCCCGCCAGCCCCAGCATTTT. Translated, this gives CASSFSSRQPQHF.